This TCR beta chain was sequenced during a study of T cells in localized non-small cell lung cancer (dated by TCRdb to between 2020 and 2021). About the study as a whole: Comparing tumors with uninvolved tumor-adjacent lungs, the study looked at the T cell repertoires of about 240 patients with early-stage NSCLC. All 230 or so NSCLC patients in the cohort were treatment-naive and had localized lung tumors that were resected. NSCLC patients had a mean age of around 70 years, and 129 were male and over 85 female.

Findings and caveats that apply to the study as a whole: Because multi-region tumor sequencing was not performed, intratumor heterogeneity could not be ruled out. A median of 57 of the top 100 tumor clones turned up in the paired uninvolved adjacent lung, and under 30 of those clones also ranked among the top 100 of that same adjacent lung. Longer overall survival was associated with higher blood T cell density, whereas shorter survival was associated with higher adjacent-lung clonality. The highest T cell clonality was observed in uninvolved tumor-adjacent lung, where clonality exceeded that of tumor, suggesting that antigenic responses were more focused in uninvolved tumor-adjacent lung. Because the study design was exploratory, TCR variables were selected using unadjusted p-values without false-discovery rate correction.

At diagnosis, tumor, uninvolved tumor-adjacent lung and peripheral blood were collected and then preserved as a mix of FFPE and fresh-frozen material. Blood samples were analyzed as peripheral blood mononuclear cells for TCR repertoire profiling. The immunoSEQ Assay was used to sequence TCR beta CDR3 regions from DNA. Under the source paper's analysis protocol: To compute T cell density, TCR beta template counts were normalized to usable DNA, which was estimated by amplifying housekeeping genes. The preseqR package was used to estimate richness by extrapolating to 400,000 templates for PBMC samples and to 120,000 templates for tissue samples. Clonality was taken to be one minus Pielou's evenness. Tissue-enriched TCRs were identified through differential abundance testing performed on productive amino-acid clonotypes, with a minimum total count of 5 and an alpha of 0.1. Repertoire overlap between compartments was quantified with the Jaccard Index and Morisita Overlap Index. GLIPH grouped TCR beta CDR3s together with public tetramer-defined viral CDR3s, and a viral motif had to include at least three viral sequences and show V-gene enrichment. What TCRdb holds here is the immuneACCESS table cut down to in-frame rearrangements. Part of the clones is not present; checked against another copy, under half of the missing clones reflect an unresolved V gene, and the others are unexplained. D and trimming were read from the DNA, whereas the V and J calls and clone size are those reported in that table. This sample lists about 53,000 clones; roughly 84% were detected once. Roughly 15% of the sample is taken by the ten largest.

Comments on this clone: This clone's antigen is unknown. One base away there is no much larger clone; base qualities are not given.

The receptor was isolated from a man aged 35-69 years with stage III lung adenocarcinoma. This specimen was peripheral blood mononuclear cells, taken before any cancer treatment.

The CDR3 region: CASSQGQGVFGYTF. Read as DNA, the sequence is TGTGCCAGCAGCCAAGGACAGGGGGTCTTTGGCTACACCTTC. In this chain, TRBV14 is recombined with TRBJ1-2; 9 bases in the middle match TRBD1. V ends up 1 base short and J 7 bases short, with an unmatched junction base count of 4. The CDR1 and CDR2 encoded by the germline V gene are SGHDN and FVKESK. From the cysteine through the phenylalanine, the CDR3 covers 14 amino acids. Kept here is only the CDR3 DNA, which spans 42 bases and is read in frame from base 1.